The 24 T cell receptor beta chains below all came from one sample that was sequenced in a study of T-cell memory formation after mild COVID-19. TCRdb ran MiXCR on the 5' RACE reads and lists one entry per CDR3 protein. The data hold about 390,000 distinct CDR3 sequences, with approximately 15% observed a single time. Source material: PBMCs or a T cell subset sorted from them (not recorded which). The receptors stem from a man aged 18 to 29 who had mild COVID-19 (a few samples of this study predate the infection). Cell type and time point are not known.

This clonotype was seen ten or more times. This chain joins TRBV12-3 or TRBV12-4 and TRBJ2-5; 9 bases fit TRBD1. The trim removed 6 bases at V and 4 bases at J, leaving 3 bases unmatched. The CDR3 has 13 amino acids. CDR3 region: CASSSGQGETQYF. Here the CDR3 DNA reads TGTGCCAGCAGCTCGGGACAGGGAGAGACCCAGTACTTC.

The rearrangement joins TRBV12-3 or TRBV12-4 to TRBJ2-6, with D hard to call. The V gene lost 10 bases and the J gene lost 3 bases, with 10 bases spanning the gap. The CDR3 sequence is 13 residues long. The CDR3 DNA reads TGTGCCATCAACCCCAATGGGGCCAACGTCCTGACTTTC. Translated, it gives CAINPNGANVLTF.

This clonotype has ten or more counts. This chain uses TRBV4-1 with TRBJ1-6, with D hard to call. The CDR3 has 15 residues. The ends were cut back, 1 base at V and 5 bases at J, with 9 bases in the middle. Looked up from germline, CDR1 is MGHRA and CDR2 is YSYEKL. DNA for the CDR3: TGCGCCAGCAGCCAAGCGGGTTTAAATAATTCACCCCTCCACTTT. Translated, it gives CASSQAGLNNSPLHF.

This clonotype has only a few counts. The V call is TRBV29-1, the J call TRBJ2-3; the D call may be TRBD1 or TRBD2 (5 bases each). The V gene lost 0 bases and the J gene lost 2 bases, with 15 bases spanning the gap. The CDR3 runs 16 residues. Germline CDR1 reads SQVTM; CDR2 reads ANQGSEA. CDR3 amino acids: CSVEDWRQGTTDTQYF. CDR3 sequence (DNA): TGCAGCGTTGAAGATTGGAGGCAGGGCACCACAGATACGCAGTATTTT.

As DNA, the CDR3 is TGTGCCAGCAGATTTCCTAGCGGGGGCACAGATACGCAGTATTTT. Amino acids: CASRFPSGGTDTQYF. The chain links TRBV12-3 or TRBV12-4 to TRBJ2-3, with TRBD2 matching over 9 bases. CDR3 size: 15 residues. The V segment lost 6 bases and the J segment 1 base; nucleotides outside the gene matches: 5.

This rearrangement joins TRBV6-2 or TRBV6-3 to TRBJ1-5; 9 bases map to TRBD1. The V gene end was trimmed by 6 bases and the J gene end by 3 bases; junction bases not matched to a gene: 6. CDR3 length: 15 residues. Per the germline V gene, CDR1 is MNHEY and CDR2 is SVGEGT. CDR3 nucleotide sequence: TGTGCCAGCAGAGACACAGGGGGCTCCAATCAGCCCCAGCATTTT. Its translation: CASRDTGGSNQPQHF.

This clonotype showed up just a few times. V and J are TRBV5-5 and TRBJ2-7, with TRBD1 matching over 12 bases. The junction had 4 bases not matched to a gene; V was cut back by 4 bases and J by 5 bases. The CDR3 spans 14 residues. Per the germline V gene, CDR1 is SGHKS and CDR2 is YYEKEE (reference sequence). The CDR3 protein is CASSTGTGGHEQYF. CDR3 sequence (DNA): TGTGCCAGCAGCACCGGGACAGGGGGCCACGAGCAGTACTTC. Based on the CDR3 plus reference TRBV5-5 and TRBJ2-7, the full variable domain is DAGVTQSPTHLIKTRGQQVTLRCSPISGHKSVSWYQQVLGQGPQFIFQYYEKEERGRGNFPDRFSARQFPNYSSELNVNALLLGDSALYLCASSTGTGGHEQYFGPGTRLTVT.

This clonotype has only a few counts. The chain uses TRBV5-1 and TRBJ2-5; 10 nucleotides match TRBD2. This CDR3 spans 16 amino acids. V lost 1 base, J lost 3 bases, and 6 bases stayed unmatched. From germline, CDR1 is SGHRS and CDR2 YFSETQ. CDR3 region: CASSLWSSGGEETQYF. The CDR3 DNA sequence: TGCGCCAGCAGCTTGTGGTCTAGCGGGGGTGAAGAGACCCAGTACTTC.

This clonotype was detected ten times or more. This sequence joins TRBV19 and TRBJ2-2; no clear D gene. Trimming stripped 6 bases from V and 0 bases from J, with 2 bases between. CDR1 is LNHDA and CDR2 is SQIVND in the germline V gene (reference sequence). The CDR3 totals 12 residues. DNA of the CDR3: TGTGCCAGTAGGGCGAACACCGGGGAGCTGTTTTTT. Translated: CASRANTGELFF.

This clonotype has only a few counts. The chain employs TRBV6-5 and TRBJ2-5, with 10 bases fitting TRBD1. This CDR3 is 16 amino acids long. With 4 bases clipped from V and 4 bases from J, the junction kept 9 bases outside the gene matches. Germline-derived CDR1 and CDR2 are MNHEY and SVGAGI. The CDR3 is CASSSTADRGGETQYF. CDR3 sequence (DNA): TGTGCCAGCAGTTCGACCGCGGACAGGGGGGGAGAGACCCAGTACTTC.

The chain is built from TRBV2 and TRBJ2-5, with 7 bases that match TRBD1. Looked up from germline, CDR1 is SNHLY and CDR2 is FYNNEI. Losses at the gene ends were 3 bases for V and 3 bases for J; bases not matched to a gene: 4. The CDR3 loop spans 14 amino acids. The CDR3 here is CASSDGTAKETQYF. CDR3 DNA sequence: TGTGCCAGCAGTGACGGGACAGCCAAAGAGACCCAGTACTTC.

The genes are TRBV7-7 and TRBJ1-4, with TRBD1 identical over 7 bases. The germline V gene has CDR1 SSHAT and CDR2 FNYEAQ (reference sequence). J was trimmed by 3 bases and V by 5 bases; bases with no gene match: 6. This CDR3 is built from 15 residues. CDR3 DNA: TGTGCCAGCAGCCAAAACAGGGGACCTAATGAAAAACTGTTTTTT. Protein: CASSQNRGPNEKLFF.

This clonotype was seen a few times. The CDR3 coding sequence is TGTGCCAGCAGAGCTAGCGGGGGGGCCGACATTCAGTACTTC. This codes for CASRASGGADIQYF. V usage is TRBV7-2 and J usage is TRBJ2-4, with 12 bases aligning to TRBD2. This CDR3 region has 14 residues. Germline V CDR1 and CDR2: SGHTA, FQGNSA. The V and J ends lost 6 bases and 8 bases, in that order; junction bases with no gene match: 5.

This clonotype was counted only a few times. This chain joins TRBV4-2 and TRBJ1-1; the D gene is possibly TRBD1 (5 bases). The V gene's germline CDR1 is LGHNA and CDR2 YNFKEQ. This CDR3 is 18 amino acids long. Trimming stripped 4 bases from V and 4 bases from J, with 25 bases between. This CDR3 reads CASSLGPGGGIGRTEAFF. The CDR3 DNA follows: TGTGCCAGCAGCCTTGGGCCCGGGGGGGGTATCGGGCGCACTGAAGCTTTCTTT.

The chain combines TRBV7-8 with TRBJ2-1, with D possibly matching TRBD1 (6 bases). Trimming took 5 bases from V and 6 from J, leaving 11 bases between them. There are 13 residues in the CDR3. The germline CDR1 and CDR2 sequences are SGHVS and FQNEAQ. The CDR3 sequence is CASSVDSFNEQFF. In DNA form, the CDR3 reads TGTGCCAGCAGCGTGGACAGCTTCAATGAGCAGTTCTTC.

This clonotype occurred a few times. The rearrangement links TRBV30 to TRBJ2-5, with a possible D match to TRBD2 (6 bases). V was cut by 0 bases and J by 0 bases, with 14 bases left in between. The CDR3 is 16 amino acids. Germline V lookup: CDR1 GTSNPN, CDR2 SVGIG (reference sequence). The CDR3 spells CAWSVGIAAYQETQYF. The CDR3 coding sequence is TGTGCCTGGAGTGTCGGGATAGCGGCGTACCAAGAGACCCAGTACTTC.

V is TRBV3-1 and J is TRBJ1-2, with a possible D match to TRBD1 (6 bases). Germline V gene lookup returns CDR1 LGHDT and CDR2 YNNKEL (reference sequence). V gave up 8 bases and J gave up 2 bases, with 18 bases separating them. The CDR3 length is 15 residues. The CDR3 DNA reads as TGTGCCAGCGCCCGGGGGCCCACAGGGAACTATGGCTACACCTTC. It translates to CASARGPTGNYGYTF.

The table lists this clonotype with a few counts. V and J are TRBV6-2 or TRBV6-3 and TRBJ2-2; D possibly uses TRBD1 or TRBD2 (6 bases each). The CDR3 is 16 residues long. Germline V gene data show CDR1 as MNHEY and CDR2 as SVGEGT. V lost 4 bases, J lost 4 bases, and 16 bases lay in between. The CDR3 reads CASSSPGGTVTGELFF. CDR3 nucleotides: TGTGCCAGCAGTTCGCCCGGGGGCACAGTCACCGGGGAGCTGTTTTTT.

The chain joins TRBV5-1 to TRBJ2-7, with TRBD2 matching over 11 bases. J lost 5 bases, V lost 0 bases, and 4 bases had no gene match. The CDR3 runs 15 residues. Looked up from germline, CDR1 is SGHRS and CDR2 is YFSETQ. CDR3 amino acids: CASSLGLAGINEQYV. The CDR3 region has the DNA TGCGCCAGCAGCTTGGGACTAGCGGGGATCAACGAGCAGTACGTC.

This clonotype was counted many times. The chain joins TRBV7-2 to TRBJ2-3; D is unresolved. CDR1 and CDR2 from the germline V gene are SGHTA and FQGNSA. Trimming took off 1 base at V and 2 bases at J, with 4 bases between the two ends. CDR3 length equals 13 residues. Here the CDR3 DNA reads TGTGCCAGCAGCTTAGACCCCACAGATACGCAGTATTTT. This translates into CASSLDPTDTQYF.

This clonotype was detected many times. The rearrangement joins TRBV5-1 to TRBJ2-1; 8 bases map to TRBD1. Germline V gene sequence: CDR1 SGHRS, CDR2 YFSETQ. This CDR3 has 15 amino acids. Germline trimming cut 4 bases from V and 12 bases from J; bases unmatched to any gene: 15. CDR3 DNA: TGCGCCAGCAGCCTGGGACAGGCGACAGGCCTAGGGCAGTTCTTC. Its translation: CASSLGQATGLGQFF.

This clonotype was seen a few times. This chain links TRBV6-5 with TRBJ2-2, with 9 bases fitting TRBD1. The length of the CDR3 is 14 residues. The junction had 5 bases not matched to a gene; V was cut back by 6 bases and J by 6 bases. Looked up from germline, CDR1 is MNHEY and CDR2 is SVGAGI. Written as DNA, the CDR3 is TGTGCCAGCAGCCACACAGGGGGCGCCGGGGAGCTGTTTTTT. Amino acid sequence: CASSHTGGAGELFF.

This clonotype was counted a few times. The CDR3 DNA reads as TGTGCCGGAGGGGGGGGGCCAAGCAATCAGCCCCAGCATTTT. This translates into CAGGGGPSNQPQHF. The chain carries TRBV2 and TRBJ1-5; possible D gene TRBD1, 6 bases. The V gene lost 11 bases and the J gene lost 1 base, with 15 bases spanning the gap. The CDR3 totals 14 residues. The germline CDR1 and CDR2 sequences are SNHLY and FYNNEI.

CDR3 coding DNA: TGCAGTGCTCGACCACGTCCTCAGGGAAGTGGTGGAAACACCATATATTTT. Translated: CSARPRPQGSGGNTIYF. The chain carries TRBV20-1 and TRBJ1-3; D possibly corresponds to TRBD1 (5 bases). The CDR3 is 17 amino acids. Per germline, CDR1 DFQATT and CDR2 SNEGSKA (reference sequence). Trimming removed 5 bases at V and 3 bases at J, with 23 bases between.